This T cell receptor beta chain appears in the sequencing data of a study of OX40 agonist ivuxolimab in advanced cancers. The repertoire was sequenced with immunoSEQ multiplex PCR; TCRdb's copy has only in-frame clones and lacks some. Of roughly 75,000 clones in the sample, more than 85% were seen once. With regard to this clone: Antigen: not known.

The CDR3 has 13 residues. Germline V gene lookup returns CDR1 MDHEN and CDR2 SYDVKM. The V gene lost 5 bases and the J gene lost 4 bases, with 12 bases spanning the gap. Study-wide results and limits: Certain nonresponders additionally had low normalized T-cell clonal expansion.

This TCR was sampled from an adult with an advanced solid tumor such as melanoma, head and neck, liver or kidney cancer. The input for sequencing was CD4+ or CD8+ T cells sorted from blood, taken in a trial of the OX40 agonist ivuxolimab. The genes are TRBV28 and TRBJ2-7; possibly TRBD2 for D (6 bases). Here the CDR3 DNA reads TGTGCCAGCAGTCGGCAGACTAGGTACGAGCAGTACTTC. This translates into CASSRQTRYEQYF.